This T cell receptor (beta chain) is drawn from a study of cytomegalovirus exposure and HLA in healthy donors. PCR primers comprised 60 Vbeta and 13 Jbeta primers. Only in-frame clones appear in the TCRdb table, and some are missing; sequencing was by immunoSEQ multiplex PCR. This table holds 200,000 or so clones, 87% found once. The ends lost 5 bases at V and 4 bases at J; junction bases unmatched: 7. The CDR3 spans 15 residues. The V gene's germline CDR1 is MNHNS and CDR2 SASEGT. Sequenced sample: PBMCs. V usage is TRBV6-1 and J usage is TRBJ2-4; TRBD2 aligns across 8 bases. The TCR comes from a man aged 30-40 years in good health and CMV-seronegative. The CDR3 bases are TGTGCCAGCAGTATTAGTAGCGGGGCGAAAAACATTCAGTACTTC. This translates into CASSISSGAKNIQYF.